This TCR beta chain was identified in a study of shared clonotypes between healthy human individuals. Looking at the study overall: Serving as donors were a couple of women and a few men, whose ages spanned 18 to 49. Three plates each covered CD4 naive and memory; CD8 naive two, CD8 memory one. Findings and limits, study-wide: Larger richness was generally estimated for naive than memory subsets.

Comments on this clone: Its antigen is currently unknown.

CD8 cells regarded as naive lacked CD45RO, were positively chosen for CCR7, and omitted terminally differentiated effector memory CD45RA+ cells. Sequencing used immunoSEQ multiplex PCR; TCRdb keeps in-frame clones, though not all of them. Here the sample spans about 1,800,000 clones, about 95% being singletons. CDR1 is MGHRA, CDR2 YSYEKL, per germline. Trimming took 0 bases from V and 1 from J, leaving 6 bases between them. The CDR3 length is 15 residues. The chain carries TRBV4-1 and TRBJ2-2; D is unresolved. Specimen: naive CD8+ T cells sorted from blood. The receptor was derived from a man younger than 35 in good health. The CDR3 here is CASSQEQLNTGELFF. The CDR3 DNA reads as TGCGCCAGCAGCCAAGAACAGCTGAACACCGGGGAGCTGTTTTTT.